These 5 T cell receptor beta chains share one sample of origin, sequenced in a study of somatic mutations in cytotoxic T cells in rheumatoid arthritis. Generated by immunoSEQ multiplex PCR, the TCRdb table keeps only in-frame clones and is missing some. The sample lists approximately 10,000 clones; 75% to 95% were seen once. The sequencing input was CD8+ T cells sorted from blood. The receptors were gathered from a woman aged 18-35 years with rheumatoid arthritis.

The gene calls are TRBV6-6 and TRBJ2-2; the D is unclear. CDR3 size: 13 residues. Germline values: CDR1 MNHNY, CDR2 SVGAGI (reference sequence). Trimming shortened V by 2 bases and J by 8 bases, and 9 bases separated the two germline ends. The CDR3: CASSYPERGELFF. The CDR3 DNA reads TGTGCCAGCAGTTACCCTGAGAGGGGGGAGCTGTTTTTT.

This chain connects TRBV5-6 to TRBJ2-7; D is possibly TRBD2 (6 bases). Trimming removed 0 bases at V and 4 bases at J, with 17 bases between. Germline V gene lookup returns CDR1 SGHDT and CDR2 YYEEEE. The CDR3 covers 16 residues. As DNA, the CDR3 is TGTGCCAGCAGCTTGGACAGGAGGGCCCGAGTTTACGAGCAGTACTTC. Translated: CASSLDRRARVYEQYF.

This clone was counted between two and nine times. The chain joins TRBV29-1 to TRBJ1-1; D is perhaps TRBD1 (5 bases). V was trimmed by 3 bases and J by 0 bases, leaving 8 bases between them. The germline V gene has CDR1 SQVTM and CDR2 ANQGSEA. The CDR3 is 13 amino acids. The CDR3 region is CSVDEGVNTEAFF. The CDR3 nucleotides are TGCAGCGTTGATGAAGGGGTGAACACTGAAGCTTTCTTT. The full variable domain, completed using reference TRBV29-1 and TRBJ1-1, is SAVISQKPSRDICQRGTSLTIQCQVDSQVTMMFWYRQQPGQSLTLIATANQGSEATYESGFVIDKFPISRPNLTFSTLTVSNMSPEDSSIYLCSVDEGVNTEAFFGQGTRLTVV.

J is TRBJ2-5 and V is TRBV5-1; weak D call: TRBD1 (5 bases). Germline V gene data show CDR1 as SGHRS and CDR2 as YFSETQ. Trimming left V 0 bases short and J 6 bases short, with 9 bases between. CDR3 length equals 13 residues. The CDR3 sequence is CASSLGQGKTQYF. Here the CDR3 DNA reads TGCGCCAGCAGCTTGGGCCAGGGAAAGACCCAGTACTTC.

The CDR3 DNA sequence: TGCGCCAGCAGTAGTGGACTACCGAAAGAGACCCAGTACTTC. Amino acid sequence: CASSSGLPKETQYF. The gene calls are TRBV5-1 and TRBJ2-5, with a possible D match to TRBD2 (6 bases). The V gene lost 5 bases and the J gene lost 3 bases, with 14 bases spanning the gap. Germline CDR1 and CDR2: SGHRS and YFSETQ. The CDR3 contains 14 residues.